These 2 T cell receptor beta chains were sequenced from one sample in a study of T cell responses to AZD1222 COVID-19 vaccine. Assay: immunoSEQ multiplex PCR; the TCRdb copy retains only in-frame clones and omits some. The data hold some 120,000 clones, with 90% observed a single time. The starting material was peripheral blood, obtained on day 0 of AZD1222 vaccination. The receptors originated from an adult in good health.

V is TRBV9 and J is TRBJ1-2; perhaps TRBD1 as D (6 bases). Trimming removed 5 bases at V and 4 bases at J, with 18 bases between. The CDR3 is made up of 15 amino acids. In germline, CDR1 is SGDLS, CDR2 YYNGEE. Here the CDR3 reads CASRDSLGGGYGYTF. CDR3 coding DNA: TGTGCCAGCAGAGATTCCCTGGGGGGCGGCTATGGCTACACCTTC.

The rearrangement links TRBV15 to TRBJ1-1, with 7 nucleotides matching TRBD1. J was trimmed by 10 bases and V by 4 bases; bases with no gene match: 15. The CDR3 has 15 residues. Looked up from germline, CDR1 is LNHNV and CDR2 is YYDKDF (reference sequence). As DNA, the CDR3 is TGTGCCACCAGCACCGGCCCCGACAGGGTTTCAGGAGCTTTCTTT. Translated: CATSTGPDRVSGAFF.